This TCR beta chain was captured by sequencing in a study of CXCR4 blockade with PD-1 therapy in pancreatic cancer. Overall study findings and caveats: Tumor clonality averaged roughly 0.15 versus 0.05 in healthy blood, not predicting survival. Sequencing covered TCRbeta chains only, not alpha chains. Clone frequency correlated with its number of distinct nucleotide rearrangements.

Here immunoSEQ multiplex PCR was the method, and the copy in TCRdb shows in-frame clones only, minus some. The table shows about 7,400 clones, with roughly 55% occurring only once. Points on this clone: The antigen is not known.

The archived tumor blocks came from patients without neoadjuvant therapy before resection. The sequence derives from a human donor with pancreatic ductal adenocarcinoma. The sequencing sample was made of tumor tissue.

The CDR3 nucleotides are TGCGCCAGCAGTGAGGGGGTAAGAGTCTACAATGAGCAGTTCTTC. Translating it yields CASSEGVRVYNEQFF. This sequence joins TRBV10-2 and TRBJ2-1; D call uncertain. The CDR3 covers 15 residues. Germline V CDR1 and CDR2: WSHSY, SAAADI. The V gene lost 2 bases and the J gene lost 3 bases, with 11 bases spanning the gap.